The clone carrying this TCR beta chain was counted a single time. Its antigen remains unidentified. Samples came from axillary lymph nodes draining the breast cancer. These data come from a study of breast tumors, draining lymph nodes, adjacent tissues. Points from the study as a whole: Tumors had less TCR diversity than lymph nodes, more than nontumor tissue. That most tumor T cells come from lymph nodes remained unproven. Luminal-like breast cancer showed significantly higher tumor–nontumor repertoire similarity than basal-like. Findings are consistent with lymph node origin and intratumoral expansion of most tumor T cells.

A single record per CDR3 protein comes from TCRdb applying MiXCR to the multiplex PCR reads. The data show 150,000 to 200,000 distinct CDR3 sequences, about 30% seen once. The CDR3 loop spans 13 amino acids. Germline CDR1 is LNHDA and CDR2 is SQIVND (reference sequence). V was shortened by 1 base and J by 10 bases, with 10 bases between the two germline ends. The sequencing sample was made of axillary lymph node tissue. The sequence was obtained from a female donor with breast cancer. Some clones in this sample may be carry-over from other donors' samples. This chain links TRBV19 with TRBJ1-4; D gene unclear. The CDR3 nucleotides read TGTGCCAGTAGTATAGTGGGGATTGGAAAACTGTTTTTT. As protein: CASSIVGIGKLFF. The full variable domain, in which reference TRBV19 and TRBJ1-4 provide the parts outside the CDR3, is DGGITQSPKYLFRKEGQNVTLSCEQNLNHDAMYWYRQDPGQGLRLIYYSQIVNDFQKGDIAEGYSVSREKKESFPLTVTSAQKNPTAFYLCASSIVGIGKLFFGSGTQLSVL.